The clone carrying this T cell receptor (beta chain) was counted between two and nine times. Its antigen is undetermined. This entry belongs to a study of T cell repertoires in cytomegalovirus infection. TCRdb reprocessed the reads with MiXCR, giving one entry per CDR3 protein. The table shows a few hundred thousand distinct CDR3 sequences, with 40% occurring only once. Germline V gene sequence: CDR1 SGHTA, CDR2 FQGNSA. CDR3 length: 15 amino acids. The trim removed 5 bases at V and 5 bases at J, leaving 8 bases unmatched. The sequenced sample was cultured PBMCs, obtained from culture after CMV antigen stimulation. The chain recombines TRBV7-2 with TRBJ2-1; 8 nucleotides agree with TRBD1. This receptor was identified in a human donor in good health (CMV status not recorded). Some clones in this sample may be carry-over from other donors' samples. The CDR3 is CASSPWTGSDNEQFF. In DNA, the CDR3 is TGTGCCAGCAGCCCTTGGACAGGGAGCGACAATGAGCAGTTCTTC.